This T cell receptor beta chain was recorded in a study of technical replicates of blood from several donors. Assay: immunoSEQ multiplex PCR; the TCRdb copy retains only in-frame clones and omits some. The sample has tens of thousands of clones; approximately 97% are singletons. Germline values: CDR1 SGHRS, CDR2 YFSETQ. The CDR3 sequence is 17 residues long. Trimming removed 0 bases from V and 5 bases from J, with 20 bases in between. The J gene is TRBJ1-2, the V gene TRBV5-1; unclear D gene. The receptor was derived from a human donor in good health. Sequenced sample: T cells isolated from PBMCs. DNA of the CDR3: TGCGCCAGCAGCTTGGACTTCTCTGTGTCCCTCAAGTATGGCTACACCTTC. This gives the protein CASSLDFSVSLKYGYTF.